One sample yielded the 31 T cell receptor beta chains listed below, sequenced in a study of T cell repertoires in cytomegalovirus infection. The antigens these receptors bind are not known. Each CDR3 protein gets one entry after TCRdb re-called the reads with MiXCR. The table shows about a million distinct CDR3 sequences, with about a third occurring only once. The starting material was cultured CD8+ T cells from PBMCs, obtained from culture after CMV antigen stimulation. These receptors originate from a human donor in good health (CMV status not recorded). Some clones in this sample may be carry-over from other donors' samples.

This clonotype showed up just a few times. This chain connects TRBV12-3 or TRBV12-4 to TRBJ2-1; maybe TRBD1 (5 bases). The CDR3 loop spans 13 amino acids. The ends were cut back, 6 bases at V and 10 bases at J, with 16 bases in the middle. CDR3 region: CASRPGKMREQFF. The CDR3 bases are TGTGCCAGCAGGCCAGGGAAAATGAGGGAGCAGTTCTTC.

This chain links TRBV7-9 with TRBJ2-5; a possible D gene is TRBD1 (5 bases). Looked up from germline, CDR1 is SEHNR and CDR2 is FQNEAQ (reference sequence). V was trimmed by 5 bases and J by 7 bases, leaving 14 bases between them. The CDR3 runs to 13 residues. The CDR3 bases are TGTGCCAGCAGCCCAGGACACTCAGGGACCCAGTACTTC. It translates to CASSPGHSGTQYF.

The chain has TRBV19 and TRBJ2-3; D might be TRBD1 (5 bases). The V end was cut by 6 bases, the J end by 2 bases, with 15 bases between. The CDR3 has 15 amino acids. Germline values: CDR1 LNHDA, CDR2 SQIVND (reference sequence). DNA for the CDR3: TGTGCCAGTAGGCAGGGCTTTCACCTCACAGATACGCAGTATTTT. Amino acid sequence: CASRQGFHLTDTQYF.

The rearrangement links TRBV19 to TRBJ1-5; D gene uncertain. Trimming removed 7 bases from V and 0 bases from J, with 13 bases in between. The CDR3 is 15 residues long. CDR1 and CDR2 from the germline V gene are LNHDA and SQIVND (reference sequence). CDR3 DNA sequence: TGTGCCAGTATTCGGAGTCCCTATAGCAATCAGCCCCAGCATTTT. It yields the protein CASIRSPYSNQPQHF. Full variable domain (outside the CDR3, taken from reference TRBV19 and TRBJ1-5): DGGITQSPKYLFRKEGQNVTLSCEQNLNHDAMYWYRQDPGQGLRLIYYSQIVNDFQKGDIAEGYSVSREKKESFPLTVTSAQKNPTAFYLCASIRSPYSNQPQHFGDGTRLSIL.

This clonotype appeared a few times. The V gene is TRBV28, the J gene TRBJ1-5; possible D gene TRBD1, 5 bases. There are 15 residues in the CDR3. Trimming pared 5 bases from V and 5 bases from J, leaving 16 bases between. Per germline, CDR1 MDHEN and CDR2 SYDVKM. The CDR3 loop is CASSPLRGNDQPQHF. In DNA form, the CDR3 reads TGTGCCAGCAGTCCTCTCCGGGGCAATGATCAGCCCCAGCATTTT.

CDR3: CASSPGGGGANTEAFF. The CDR3 coding sequence is TGCGCCAGCAGCCCCGGGGGCGGGGGCGCGAACACTGAAGCTTTCTTT. The chain has TRBV4-1 and TRBJ1-1, with D possibly being TRBD1 (6 bases). The CDR3 has 16 residues. Trimming left V 4 bases short and J 1 base short, with 16 bases between. Germline V gene sequence: CDR1 MGHRA, CDR2 YSYEKL.

This clonotype was observed a single time. At one end the junction does not follow the germline gene, possibly because of a read error. The V gene is TRBV6-6, the J gene TRBJ2-1, with TRBD2 matching over 8 bases. CDR1 and CDR2 (germline): MNHNY, SVGAGI (reference sequence). There are 14 residues in the CDR3. The CDR3 region is CVSSWTSSHNEQFF. CDR3 coding DNA: TGTGTCAGCAGTTGGACTAGCTCCCACAATGAGCAGTTCTTC.

The J gene is TRBJ1-6, the V gene TRBV27, with D hard to call. V dropped 7 bases and J dropped 6 bases, with 7 bases sitting between them. CDR3 length equals 12 residues. Germline-derived CDR1 and CDR2 are MNHEY and SMNVEV (reference sequence). As DNA, the CDR3 is TGTGCCAGCAAGTACAGTAATTCACCCCTCCACTTT. Its translation: CASKYSNSPLHF.

In its sample, this clonotype was seen a few times. This chain links TRBV10-2 with TRBJ2-5; 8 bases map to TRBD2. V dropped 3 bases and J dropped 3; count of bases not matched to a gene: 3. The germline V gene encodes CDR1 WSHSY and CDR2 SAAADI. The length of the CDR3 is 14 residues. The CDR3 nucleotides read TGCGCCAGCAGTGATGGACTAGCTGAAGAGACCCAGTACTTC. This encodes CASSDGLAEETQYF.

This clonotype appeared many times. This chain links TRBV7-6 with TRBJ2-1; 9 bases agree with TRBD1. The CDR3 is 15 amino acids. With V trimmed by 0 bases and J by 10 bases, 7 bases remained unmatched. The germline gives CDR1 SGHVS, CDR2 FNYEAQ. The CDR3 sequence is CASSLAPGTGMEQFF. In nucleotides, the CDR3 is TGTGCCAGCAGCTTAGCCCCCGGGACAGGGATGGAGCAGTTCTTC.

J is TRBJ2-5 and V is TRBV6-5; tentatively, D is TRBD2 (5 bases). CDR1 and CDR2 from the germline V gene are MNHEY and SVGAGI. Trimming stripped 7 bases from V and 0 bases from J, with 15 bases between. The CDR3 runs 15 residues. CDR3 bases: TGTGCCAGCAAATCCCAGCGGAGGTACCAAGAGACCCAGTACTTC. Amino acids: CASKSQRRYQETQYF.

This clonotype was picked up a small number of times. This sequence joins TRBV7-6 and TRBJ2-5; D could derive from TRBD1 or TRBD2 (5 bases each). The V end lost 5 bases, the J end lost 7 bases, and 11 bases lay between the germline ends. The CDR3 has 12 residues. Germline CDR1 is SGHVS and CDR2 is FNYEAQ. The CDR3 bases are TGTGCCAGCAGCCCCAAGAGGGGGACCCAGTACTTC. The encoded protein is CASSPKRGTQYF. The whole variable domain, remainder taken from reference TRBV7-6 and TRBJ2-5, is GAGVSQSPRYKVTKRGQDVALRCDPISGHVSLYWYRQALGQGPEFLTYFNYEAQQDKSGLPNDRFSAERPEGSISTLTIQRTEQRDSAMYRCASSPKRGTQYFGPGTRLLVL.

The rearrangement uses TRBV12-5 and TRBJ2-1; 9 bases align to TRBD2. This CDR3 is 16 amino acids long. J was trimmed by 4 bases and V by 3 bases; bases with no gene match: 7. The germline gives CDR1 LGHNT, CDR2 FRNRAP. The CDR3 sequence is CASGFAAGGEYNEQFF. DNA of the CDR3: TGTGCTAGTGGTTTCGCAGCGGGGGGAGAGTACAATGAGCAGTTCTTC.

The chain uses TRBV20-1 and TRBJ2-7, with D possibly TRBD1 on 6 matching bases. Germline V lookup: CDR1 DFQATT, CDR2 SNEGSKA (reference sequence). The CDR3 runs 13 residues. Trimming removed 1 base at V and 6 bases at J, with 13 bases between. The CDR3, as DNA: TGCAGTGCTAGAGGATATACAGGGCTCGAGCAGTACGTC. Translated: CSARGYTGLEQYV.

The genes are TRBV7-2 and TRBJ2-7; D unclear. Germline CDR1 SGHTA, CDR2 FQGNSA. The V gene lost 1 base and the J gene lost 1 base, with 14 bases spanning the gap. The CDR3 is 16 amino acids. The CDR3 nucleotides read TGTGCCAGCAGCTTAGTTGTCTTTAGGGAATCCTACGAGCAGTACTTC. Its translation is CASSLVVFRESYEQYF.

V is TRBV19 and J is TRBJ1-1; D might be TRBD1 (6 bases). Trimming pared 1 base from V and 4 bases from J, leaving 16 bases between. Germline CDR1 reads LNHDA; CDR2 reads SQIVND (reference sequence). This CDR3 comprises 16 residues. The CDR3 reads CASSIGFGRGGTEAFF. The CDR3 coding sequence is TGTGCCAGTAGTATAGGGTTCGGCAGGGGAGGCACTGAAGCTTTCTTT.

The rearrangement links TRBV4-2 to TRBJ2-5, with 7 bases fitting TRBD2. V lost 4 bases, J lost 14 bases, and 7 bases stayed unmatched. The CDR3 is 11 residues long. The germline CDR1 and CDR2 sequences are LGHNA and YNFKEQ. CDR3 residues: CASSPGGVHYF. CDR3 nucleotides: TGTGCCAGCAGCCCGGGGGGTGTGCACTACTTC.

V usage is TRBV3-1 and J usage is TRBJ2-1; the D gene is possibly TRBD2 (5 bases). The germline V and J ends were trimmed by 4 bases and 6 bases, with 22 bases remaining between them. The CDR3 sequence is 17 residues long. Germline V CDR1 and CDR2: LGHDT, YNNKEL (reference sequence). The CDR3 here is CASSPQEDFVIANEQFF. The DNA for the CDR3 is TGTGCCAGCAGCCCTCAAGAGGACTTCGTGATCGCCAATGAGCAGTTCTTC.

This chain links TRBV5-4 with TRBJ2-5; TRBD1 is a possible D gene (5 bases). The CDR3 consists of 14 residues. V shed 3 bases and J shed 5 bases, with 14 bases lying between them. In germline, CDR1 is SGHNT, CDR2 YYREEE (reference sequence). The CDR3 here is CASSSWTLWETQYF. CDR3 bases: TGTGCCAGCAGCTCCTGGACACTCTGGGAGACCCAGTACTTC.

This clonotype showed up just a few times. This chain joins TRBV6-2 or TRBV6-3 and TRBJ2-7; 9 bases map to TRBD1. The CDR3 runs 14 residues. The germline V gene encodes CDR1 MNHEY and CDR2 SVGEGT. J lost 3 bases, V lost 8 bases, and 8 bases had no gene match. The DNA for the CDR3 is TGTGCCAGCGGACCGGGACAGGGTTTCTACGAGCAGTACGTC. As protein: CASGPGQGFYEQYV.

Note on this clonotype: As the CDR3 is not closed by the conserved phenylalanine or tryptophan, this likely results from a read error. The chain employs TRBV11-2 and TRBJ2-2; TRBD2 might be the D (7 bases). CDR1 is SGHAT, CDR2 FQNNGV, per germline. The CDR3 runs to 17 residues. The CDR3 coding sequence is TGTGCCAGCAGATTAGTGTCCGGGGGGCCGAACACCGGGGAGCTGTTTTTA. This codes for CASRLVSGGPNTGELFL.

The count of this clonotype is one. The chain has TRBV25-1 and TRBJ2-3; no firm D call. Per germline, CDR1 MGHDK and CDR2 SYGVNS. Trimming cost V 5 bases and J 0 bases, with 15 bases left between them. This CDR3 spans 16 amino acids. CDR3 sequence: CASSPVISFSTDTQYF. CDR3 DNA: TGTGCCAGCAGTCCAGTTATAAGCTTTAGCACAGATACGCAGTATTTT.

A few counts support this clonotype. This rearrangement joins TRBV6-1 to TRBJ1-5; D uncertain. The CDR3 is 13 residues long. The germline V gene has CDR1 MNHNS and CDR2 SASEGT. V lost 8 bases to trimming and J lost 6 bases, with 14 bases between them. As DNA, the CDR3 is TGTGCCAGCTATGGAGGGTTGGGTCAGCCCCAGCATTTT. As protein: CASYGGLGQPQHF.

There are a few counts of this clonotype. This sequence joins TRBV27 and TRBJ2-6, with TRBD1 as a possible D gene (5 bases). The CDR3 consists of 15 residues. The V gene lost 5 bases and the J gene lost 2 bases, with 10 bases spanning the gap. Germline CDR1 is MNHEY and CDR2 is SMNVEV (reference sequence). The CDR3 here is CASSLIGAGANVLTF. CDR3 nucleotide sequence: TGTGCCAGCAGTCTAATAGGGGCTGGGGCCAACGTCCTGACTTTC.

This chain uses TRBV7-9 with TRBJ2-5, with TRBD1 identical over 10 bases. V shed 4 bases, J shed 4 bases, and the junction held 18 bases outside the gene matches. The CDR3 sequence is 19 residues long. CDR1 SEHNR and CDR2 FQNEAQ come from the germline V gene (reference sequence). The CDR3 region has the DNA TGTGCCAGCAGCTCCACCCACGGGACAGGGGTTAAGTCACCAGAGACCCAGTACTTC. This codes for CASSSTHGTGVKSPETQYF.

The chain recombines TRBV2 with TRBJ1-5, with D perhaps matching TRBD1 (5 bases). The V gene's germline CDR1 is SNHLY and CDR2 FYNNEI. The CDR3 runs 18 residues. The germline V and J ends were trimmed by 8 bases and 0 bases, with 23 bases remaining between them. CDR3 DNA sequence: TGTGCCAGCGGCGGGGACCCCGATGGGTATTATAGCAATCAGCCCCAGCATTTT. Translating gives CASGGDPDGYYSNQPQHF.

This chain links TRBV7-9 with TRBJ1-4, with TRBD1 as a possible D gene (5 bases). Trimming left V 4 bases short and J 5 bases short, with 14 bases between. Germline V CDR1 and CDR2: SEHNR, FQNEAQ (reference sequence). CDR3 length: 15 residues. The CDR3 coding sequence is TGTGCCAGCAGCTCCCGCACAGGCTCAAATGAAAAACTGTTTTTT. This codes for CASSSRTGSNEKLFF. The whole variable domain, remainder taken from reference TRBV7-9 and TRBJ1-4, is DTGVSQNPRHKITKRGQNVTFRCDPISEHNRLYWYRQTLGQGPEFLTYFQNEAQLEKSRLLSDRFSAERPKGSFSTLEIQRTEQGDSAMYLCASSSRTGSNEKLFFGSGTQLSVL.

The rearrangement uses TRBV5-1 and TRBJ2-7; 8 bases line up with TRBD1. The CDR3 length is 14 residues. Germline V gives CDR1 SGHRS, CDR2 YFSETQ. J gave up 5 bases and V 0 bases, and 4 bases lay outside the gene matches. CDR3 loop: CASSLGTGLDEQYV. CDR3 coding DNA: TGCGCCAGCAGCTTGGGGACAGGGTTGGACGAGCAGTACGTC.

The V and J genes are TRBV2 and TRBJ1-4; 9 nucleotides match TRBD1. Germline lookup yields CDR1 SNHLY and CDR2 FYNNEI. V shed 5 bases, J shed 6 bases, and the junction held 4 bases outside the gene matches. This CDR3 contains 14 residues. Here the CDR3 DNA reads TGTGCCAGCAGTCACAGGGGGCGCGATGAAAAACTGTTTTTT. As protein: CASSHRGRDEKLFF. The entire variable domain, with the rest obtained from reference TRBV2 and TRBJ1-4, is as follows: EPEVTQTPSHQVTQMGQEVILRCVPISNHLYFYWYRQILGQKVEFLVSFYNNEISEKSEIFDDQFSVERPDGSNFTLKIRSTKLEDSAMYFCASSHRGRDEKLFFGSGTQLSVL.

J is TRBJ1-1 and V is TRBV7-4; D gene ambiguous. V lost 1 base, J lost 4 bases, and 16 bases lay in between. The germline CDR1 and CDR2 sequences are SGHVT and SQSDAQ. The CDR3 consists of 16 residues. CDR3 nucleotide sequence: TGTGCCAGCAGCTTAGACCATGGTGGGTTGAGCACTGAAGCTTTCTTT. This codes for CASSLDHGGLSTEAFF.

This chain joins TRBV6-1 and TRBJ1-4; 11 bases are a match to TRBD1. V shed 6 bases and J 7 bases; nucleotides not matched to a gene: 7. The germline V gene encodes CDR1 MNHNS and CDR2 SASEGT. The length of the CDR3 is 15 residues. CDR3 loop: CASSTGQGAGEKLFF. The CDR3 DNA is TGTGCCAGCAGCACCGGACAGGGGGCAGGTGAAAAACTGTTTTTT.